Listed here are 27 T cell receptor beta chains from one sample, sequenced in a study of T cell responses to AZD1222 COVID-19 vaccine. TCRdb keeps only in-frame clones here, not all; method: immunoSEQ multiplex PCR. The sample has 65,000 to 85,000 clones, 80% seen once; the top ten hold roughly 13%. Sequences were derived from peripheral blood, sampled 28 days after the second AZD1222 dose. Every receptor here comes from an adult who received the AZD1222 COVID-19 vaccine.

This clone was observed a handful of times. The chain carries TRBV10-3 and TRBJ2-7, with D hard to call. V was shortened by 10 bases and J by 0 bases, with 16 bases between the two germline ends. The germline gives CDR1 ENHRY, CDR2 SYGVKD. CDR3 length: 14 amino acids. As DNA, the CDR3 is TGTGCCACCTCTAGTCCCCGAAGCTCCTACGAGCAGTACTTC. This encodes CATSSPRSSYEQYF.

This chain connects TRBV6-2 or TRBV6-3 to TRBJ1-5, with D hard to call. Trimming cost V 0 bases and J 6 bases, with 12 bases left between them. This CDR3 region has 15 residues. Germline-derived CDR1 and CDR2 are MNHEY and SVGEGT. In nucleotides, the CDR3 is TGTGCCAGCAGTTACTCTCGGGGAGTAAGTCAGCCCCAGCATTTT. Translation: CASSYSRGVSQPQHF.

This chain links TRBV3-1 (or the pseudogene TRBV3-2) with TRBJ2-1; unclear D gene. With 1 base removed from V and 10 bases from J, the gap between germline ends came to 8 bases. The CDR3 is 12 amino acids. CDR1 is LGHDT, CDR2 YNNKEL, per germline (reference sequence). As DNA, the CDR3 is TGTGCCAGCAGCCAAGGGTGGCAAGAGCAGTTCTTC. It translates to CASSQGWQEQFF.

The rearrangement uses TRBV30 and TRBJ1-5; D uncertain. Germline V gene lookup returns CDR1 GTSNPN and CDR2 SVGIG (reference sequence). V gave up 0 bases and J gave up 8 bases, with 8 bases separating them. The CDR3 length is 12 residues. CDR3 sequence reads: CAWSVGPKPQHF. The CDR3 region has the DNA TGTGCCTGGAGTGTAGGACCTAAGCCCCAGCATTTT.

In DNA form, the CDR3 reads TGTGCCAGCAGTTACCAACCCGGGGGGTACTATGGCTACACCTTC. As protein: CASSYQPGGYYGYTF. The chain employs TRBV6-5 and TRBJ1-2; D might be TRBD1 (5 bases). The ends were cut back, 2 bases at V and 3 bases at J, with 13 bases in the middle. The CDR3 is 15 amino acids. Germline values: CDR1 MNHEY, CDR2 SVGAGI.

The CDR3 reads CASSQLYEQYF. As DNA, the CDR3 is TGTGCCAGCAGCCAATTGTACGAGCAGTACTTC. This rearrangement joins TRBV14 to TRBJ2-7, with D hard to call. The germline CDR1 and CDR2 sequences are SGHDN and FVKESK. V lost 2 bases and J lost 4, with 3 bases in between. This CDR3 has 11 residues.

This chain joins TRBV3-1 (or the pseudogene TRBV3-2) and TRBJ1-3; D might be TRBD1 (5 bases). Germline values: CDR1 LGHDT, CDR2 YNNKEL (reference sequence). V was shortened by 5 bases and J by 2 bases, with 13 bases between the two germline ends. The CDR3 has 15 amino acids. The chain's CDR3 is CASSTQGGAGNTIYF. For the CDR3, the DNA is TGTGCCAGCAGCACCCAGGGCGGGGCTGGAAACACCATATATTTT.

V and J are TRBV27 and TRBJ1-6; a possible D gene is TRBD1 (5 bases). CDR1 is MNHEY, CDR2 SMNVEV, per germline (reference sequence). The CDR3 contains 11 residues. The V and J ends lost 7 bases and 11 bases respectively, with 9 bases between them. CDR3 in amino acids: CASTDSPPLHF. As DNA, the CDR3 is TGTGCCAGCACTGACAGCCCACCCCTCCACTTT.

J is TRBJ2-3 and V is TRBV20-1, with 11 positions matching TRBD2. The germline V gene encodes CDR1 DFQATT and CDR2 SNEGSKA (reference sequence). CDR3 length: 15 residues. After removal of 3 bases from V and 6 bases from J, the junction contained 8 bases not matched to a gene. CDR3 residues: CSASGTSGHLDTQYF. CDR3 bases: TGCAGTGCTAGTGGGACTAGCGGACATCTGGATACGCAGTATTTT.

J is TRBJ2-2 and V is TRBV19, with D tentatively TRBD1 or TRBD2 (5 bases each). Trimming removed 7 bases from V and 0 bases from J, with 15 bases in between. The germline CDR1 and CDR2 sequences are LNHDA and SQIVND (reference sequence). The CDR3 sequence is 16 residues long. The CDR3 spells CASKSPGTPNTGELFF. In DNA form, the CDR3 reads TGTGCCAGTAAAAGCCCCGGGACCCCGAACACCGGGGAGCTGTTTTTT.

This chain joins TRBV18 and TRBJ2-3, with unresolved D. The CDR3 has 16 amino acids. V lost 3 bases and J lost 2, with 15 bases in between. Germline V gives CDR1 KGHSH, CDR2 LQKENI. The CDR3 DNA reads TGTGCCAGCTCACCGGGCATGGTGGGAATCACAGATACGCAGTATTTT. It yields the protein CASSPGMVGITDTQYF.

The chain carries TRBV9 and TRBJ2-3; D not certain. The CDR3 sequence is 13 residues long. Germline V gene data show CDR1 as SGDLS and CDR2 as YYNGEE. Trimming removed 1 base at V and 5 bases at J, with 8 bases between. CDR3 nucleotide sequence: TGTGCCAGCAGCGTACCCTTGGGAGATACGCAGTATTTT. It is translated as CASSVPLGDTQYF.

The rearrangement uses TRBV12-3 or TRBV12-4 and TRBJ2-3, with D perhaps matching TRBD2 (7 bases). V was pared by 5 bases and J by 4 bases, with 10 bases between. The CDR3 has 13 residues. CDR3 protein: CASSGGGADTQYF. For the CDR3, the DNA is TGTGCCAGCAGTGGGGGGGGCGCAGATACGCAGTATTTT.

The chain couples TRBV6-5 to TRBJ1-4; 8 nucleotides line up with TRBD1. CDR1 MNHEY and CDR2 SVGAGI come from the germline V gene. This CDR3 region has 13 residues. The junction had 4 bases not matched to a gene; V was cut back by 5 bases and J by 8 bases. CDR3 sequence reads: CASSRTGREKLFF. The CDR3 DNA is TGTGCCAGCAGTCGGACAGGGAGGGAAAAACTGTTTTTT.

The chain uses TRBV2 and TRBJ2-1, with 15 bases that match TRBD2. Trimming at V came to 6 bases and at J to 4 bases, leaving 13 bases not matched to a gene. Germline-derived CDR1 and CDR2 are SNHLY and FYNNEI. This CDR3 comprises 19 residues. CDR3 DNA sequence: TGTGCCAGCAGCCTACTAACCCCGGGACTAGCGGGGGGTTACAATGAGCAGTTCTTC. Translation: CASSLLTPGLAGGYNEQFF.

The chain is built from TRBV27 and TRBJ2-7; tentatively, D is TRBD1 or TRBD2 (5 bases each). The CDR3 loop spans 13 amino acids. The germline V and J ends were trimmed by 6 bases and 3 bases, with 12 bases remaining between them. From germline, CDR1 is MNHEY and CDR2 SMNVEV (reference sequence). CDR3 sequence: CASSSVGVYEQYF. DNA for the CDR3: TGTGCCAGCAGCTCCGTGGGGGTCTACGAGCAGTACTTC.

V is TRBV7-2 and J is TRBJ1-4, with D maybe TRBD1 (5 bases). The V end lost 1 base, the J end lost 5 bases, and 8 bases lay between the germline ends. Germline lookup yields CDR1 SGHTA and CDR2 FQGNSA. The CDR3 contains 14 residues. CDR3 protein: CASSLGDGNEKLFF. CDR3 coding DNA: TGTGCCAGCAGCTTAGGGGACGGGAATGAAAAACTGTTTTTT.

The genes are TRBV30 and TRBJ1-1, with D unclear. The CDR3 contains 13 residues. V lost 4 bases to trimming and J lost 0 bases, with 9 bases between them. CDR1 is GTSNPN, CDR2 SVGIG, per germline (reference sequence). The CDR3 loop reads CAWTHRVNTEAFF. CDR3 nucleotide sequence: TGTGCCTGGACCCACAGAGTGAACACTGAAGCTTTCTTT. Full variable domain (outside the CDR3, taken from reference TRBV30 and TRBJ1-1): SQTIHQWPATLVQPVGSPLSLECTVEGTSNPNLYWYRQAAGRGLQLLFYSVGIGQISSEVPQNLSASRPQDRQFILSSKKLLLSDSGFYLCAWTHRVNTEAFFGQGTRLTVV.

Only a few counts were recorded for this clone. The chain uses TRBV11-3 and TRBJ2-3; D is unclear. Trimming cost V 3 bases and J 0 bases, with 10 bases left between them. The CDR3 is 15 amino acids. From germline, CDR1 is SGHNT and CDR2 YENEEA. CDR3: CASSFSYGSTDTQYF. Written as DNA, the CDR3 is TGTGCCAGCAGCTTTTCCTACGGTAGCACAGATACGCAGTATTTT.

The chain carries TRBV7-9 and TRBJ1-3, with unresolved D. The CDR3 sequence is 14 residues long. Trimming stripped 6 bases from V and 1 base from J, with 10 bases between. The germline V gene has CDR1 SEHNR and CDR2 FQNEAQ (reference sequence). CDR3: CASRSQESGNTIYF. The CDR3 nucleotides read TGTGCCAGCAGAAGTCAGGAGTCTGGAAACACCATATATTTT.

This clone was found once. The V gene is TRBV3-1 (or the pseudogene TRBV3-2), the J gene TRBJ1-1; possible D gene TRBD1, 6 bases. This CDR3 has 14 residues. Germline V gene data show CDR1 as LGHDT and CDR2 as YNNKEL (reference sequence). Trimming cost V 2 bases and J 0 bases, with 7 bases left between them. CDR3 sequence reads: CASSQTGLNTEAFF. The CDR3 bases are TGTGCCAGCAGCCAAACAGGGTTGAACACTGAAGCTTTCTTT.

Written as DNA, the CDR3 is TGTGCCAGCACCCGGACCGGGGCTGTGGGGGTGGGGGAAAAACTGTTTTTT. It codes for CASTRTGAVGVGEKLFF. The chain carries TRBV28 and TRBJ1-4; D is possibly TRBD1 (5 bases). The V gene lost 7 bases and the J gene lost 8 bases, with 26 bases spanning the gap. Looked up from germline, CDR1 is MDHEN and CDR2 is SYDVKM. The CDR3 loop spans 17 amino acids.

The CDR3 protein is CASARGPAYGYTF. CDR3 DNA: TGTGCCAGTGCCCGTGGGCCTGCCTATGGCTACACCTTC. The chain recombines TRBV5-4 with TRBJ1-2, with no clear D. This CDR3 contains 13 residues. Trimming removed 8 bases from V and 4 bases from J, with 15 bases in between. CDR1 and CDR2 from the germline V gene are SGHNT and YYREEE (reference sequence).

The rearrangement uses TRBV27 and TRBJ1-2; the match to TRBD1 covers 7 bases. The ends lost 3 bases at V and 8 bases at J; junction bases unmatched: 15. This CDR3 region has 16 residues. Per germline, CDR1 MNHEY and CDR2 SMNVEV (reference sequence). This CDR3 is CASSFLSEGAFGGYTF. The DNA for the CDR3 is TGTGCCAGCAGTTTTCTTTCTGAGGGGGCGTTCGGGGGCTACACCTTC.

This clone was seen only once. CDR3 coding DNA: TGTGCCAGCAGTTCCGGAGGTGAGCAGTTCTTC. Protein sequence: CASSSGGEQFF. This chain connects TRBV7-3 to TRBJ2-1, with D possibly being TRBD2 (5 bases). V shed 6 bases and J shed 9 bases, with 9 bases lying between them. CDR3 length: 11 amino acids. Germline CDR1 reads SGHTA; CDR2 reads FQGTGA.

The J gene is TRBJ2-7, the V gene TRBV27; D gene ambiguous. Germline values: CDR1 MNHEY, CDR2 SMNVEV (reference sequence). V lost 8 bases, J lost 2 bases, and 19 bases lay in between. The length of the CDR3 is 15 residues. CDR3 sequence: CASRDSGRPPYEQYF. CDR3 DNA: TGTGCCAGCCGTGATTCTGGCAGACCCCCCTACGAGCAGTACTTC.

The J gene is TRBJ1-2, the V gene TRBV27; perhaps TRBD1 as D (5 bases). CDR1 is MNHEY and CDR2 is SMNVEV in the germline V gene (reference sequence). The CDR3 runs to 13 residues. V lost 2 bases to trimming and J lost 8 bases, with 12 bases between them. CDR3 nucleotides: TGTGCCAGCAGTTTACAGGGAACGGGAGGCTACACCTTC. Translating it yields CASSLQGTGGYTF.